A single sample gave rise to the 18 T cell receptor beta chains below, sequenced in a study of spatial heterogeneity in lung cancer. Study-level results: Tracking of tumor mutation counts was seen in expanded intratumoral alpha and beta TCR counts.

TCRdb itself ran the 5' RACE reads through MiXCR, one entry per CDR3 protein. The sample includes 15,000 or so distinct CDR3 sequences, around 5% of them seen just once. Time point specified: sample taken at primary tumor resection. No cognate antigen is known for these TCRs. The sample here was lung tumor tissue, taken at surgery. The receptors originated from a female donor with early-stage non-small cell lung cancer.

In this sample, this clonotype turned up many times. This beta chain is off target for a library built for alpha chains, so its abundance means little. The chain couples TRBV12-3 or TRBV12-4 to TRBJ2-7, with D hard to call. V dropped 10 bases and J dropped 5 bases, with 18 bases sitting between them. The CDR3 length is 13 residues. CDR3 DNA: TGTGCCACCTTGACCCACGGAAAGGACGAGCAGTACTTC. Protein: CATLTHGKDEQYF.

Details on this clonotype: The library was built for alpha chains, so this beta chain is an off-target read and its size means little. The chain joins TRBV6-1 to TRBJ2-7; D possibly corresponds to TRBD1 (6 bases). The CDR3 consists of 16 residues. Trimming removed 5 bases from V and 0 bases from J, with 17 bases in between. Germline V lookup: CDR1 MNHNS, CDR2 SASEGT. The CDR3 bases are TGTGCCAGCAGTTTTGACAGGCTCCCGAGCTCCTACGAGCAGTACTTC. Protein sequence: CASSFDRLPSSYEQYF.

This clonotype has at least ten counts. Found in a library prepared for alpha chains, this beta chain is an off-target read, and its abundance has little meaning. This chain uses TRBV18 with TRBJ1-1; 7 bases are a match to TRBD1. The length of the CDR3 is 12 residues. Germline V CDR1 and CDR2: KGHSH, LQKENI. J gave up 11 bases and V 6 bases, and 9 bases lay outside the gene matches. The CDR3 protein is CASSRDSDRAFF. The DNA of the CDR3 is TGTGCCAGCTCGCGGGACAGCGACCGGGCTTTCTTT.

Ten or more counts support this clonotype. This beta chain represents an off-target read in a library built for alpha chains; its size is of limited meaning. The chain carries TRBV2 and TRBJ2-7; D is undetermined. In germline, CDR1 is SNHLY, CDR2 FYNNEI. The CDR3 sequence is 13 residues long. V lost 1 base and J 3 bases, leaving 7 bases between the germline ends. The CDR3 sequence is CASSEDSNYEQYF. CDR3 sequence (DNA): TGTGCCAGCAGTGAAGACTCTAACTACGAGCAGTACTTC.

This clonotype showed up many times. As an off-target read in a library built for alpha chains, this beta chain has a frequency of little significance. The genes are TRBV5-4 and TRBJ2-3; 7 nucleotides match TRBD2. The germline V gene encodes CDR1 SGHNT and CDR2 YYREEE (reference sequence). This CDR3 comprises 16 residues. V shed 0 bases, J shed 5 bases, and the junction held 9 bases outside the gene matches. The CDR3 spells CASSLATTGRGDTQYF. CDR3 nucleotide sequence: TGTGCCAGCAGCTTGGCCACAACGGGGAGGGGAGATACGCAGTATTTT. Full variable domain (outside the CDR3, taken from reference TRBV5-4 and TRBJ2-3): ETGVTQSPTHLIKTRGQQVTLRCSSQSGHNTVSWYQQALGQGPQFIFQYYREEENGRGNFPPRFSGLQFPNYSSELNVNALELDDSALYLCASSLATTGRGDTQYFGPGTRLTVL.

In its sample, this clonotype was seen many times. This beta chain is an unintended read in a library built for alpha chains; its size means little. The genes are TRBV27 and TRBJ2-5; D ambiguous. CDR1 and CDR2 from the germline V gene are MNHEY and SMNVEV (reference sequence). The CDR3 has 12 amino acids. Trimming removed 4 bases from V and 2 bases from J, with 5 bases in between. The chain's CDR3 is CASSSLQETQYF. CDR3 DNA sequence: TGTGCCAGCAGTTCCCTTCAAGAGACCCAGTACTTC.

As regards this clonotype: In a library made to pick up alpha chains, this beta chain is a stray read with a size that means little. V and J are TRBV10-3 and TRBJ2-3; possibly TRBD2 for D (5 bases). Between the trimmed V and J ends, which lost 8 bases and 4 bases, there was a span of 10 bases. This CDR3 contains 12 residues. CDR1 is ENHRY and CDR2 is SYGVKD in the germline V gene. The DNA of the CDR3 is TGTGCCATCCGAGAGGGCGCAGATACGCAGTATTTT. Translated: CAIREGADTQYF.

This clonotype was seen repeatedly, ten times or more. Since the library was made to target alpha chains, this beta chain is a stray read and its abundance is not meaningful. This chain links TRBV24-1 with TRBJ2-2; 7 nucleotides line up with TRBD2. The CDR3 loop spans 19 amino acids. CDR1 KGHDR and CDR2 SFDVKD come from the germline V gene. The V gene end was trimmed by 2 bases and the J gene end by 7 bases; junction bases not matched to a gene: 18. The CDR3 spells CATSDSAQTWSGIHGELFF. The CDR3 nucleotides read TGTGCCACCAGTGATTCGGCTCAAACCTGGAGCGGGATTCACGGGGAGCTGTTTTTT.

This clonotype has at least ten counts. This beta chain turned up in a library designed for alpha chains; as an off-target read, its abundance says little. The rearrangement uses TRBV3-1 and TRBJ1-3; unclear D gene. Trimming stripped 4 bases from V and 8 bases from J, with 9 bases between. The CDR3 sequence is 12 residues long. From germline, CDR1 is LGHDT and CDR2 YNNKEL (reference sequence). The CDR3, as DNA: TGTGCCAGCAGCCCGGAGGGAGACACCATATATTTT. It yields the protein CASSPEGDTIYF.

Details on this clonotype: The junction does not match germline at one end; this may be a read error. This beta chain is an off-target read within a library intended for alpha chains, so its frequency means little. The chain joins TRBV18 to TRBJ1-1; D not resolved. The V gene's germline CDR1 is KGHSH and CDR2 LQKENI. The CDR3 loop spans 14 amino acids. The CDR3 loop is CANSPWEGVTEAFF. The CDR3 coding sequence is TGTGCCAACTCACCATGGGAAGGCGTCACTGAAGCTTTCTTT.

About this clonotype itself: This beta chain slipped into a library made for alpha chains as a stray read, so its size is not meaningful. The chain recombines TRBV12-3 or TRBV12-4 with TRBJ1-5; no firm D call. With 5 bases removed from V and 11 bases from J, the gap between germline ends came to 13 bases. This CDR3 contains 12 residues. The CDR3 is CASSGSTWAQHF. In DNA, the CDR3 is TGTGCCAGCAGTGGGAGCACTTGGGCCCAGCATTTT.

Concerning this clonotype itself: This beta chain is an unintended read in a library built for alpha chains; its size means little. The chain combines TRBV5-1 with TRBJ2-2; perhaps TRBD1 as D (6 bases). Trimming stripped 4 bases from V and 0 bases from J, with 10 bases between. The CDR3 totals 15 residues. Germline V gives CDR1 SGHRS, CDR2 YFSETQ. This chain's CDR3 is CASSPGTPNTGELFF. DNA for the CDR3: TGCGCCAGCAGCCCGGGGACACCGAACACCGGGGAGCTGTTTTTT.

This clonotype has at least ten counts. The library was designed around alpha chains, so this beta chain is a stray read whose abundance carries little weight. The chain joins TRBV7-9 to TRBJ2-3; 7 bases fit TRBD2. The CDR3 spans 15 residues. The germline V gene has CDR1 SEHNR and CDR2 FQNEAQ (reference sequence). V dropped 1 base and J dropped 2; count of bases not matched to a gene: 3. This CDR3 is CASSLGAGVTDTQYF. The CDR3 coding sequence is TGTGCCAGCAGCTTAGGGGCGGGGGTCACAGATACGCAGTATTTT.

This clonotype was seen ten or more times. This beta chain appears as a stray read in a library generated for alpha chains; its size is not informative. The chain employs TRBV20-1 and TRBJ2-7, with D maybe TRBD1 (6 bases). Germline V gives CDR1 DFQATT, CDR2 SNEGSKA (reference sequence). V lost 1 base, J lost 4 bases, and 20 bases lay in between. The CDR3 runs 16 residues. The chain's CDR3 is CSARVFRGALRYEQYF. CDR3 nucleotides: TGCAGTGCTAGAGTTTTCAGGGGAGCCCTAAGGTACGAGCAGTACTTC.

This clonotype was seen repeatedly, ten times or more. The library was designed around alpha chains, so this beta chain is a stray read whose abundance carries little weight. The CDR3, as DNA: TGTGCCATCAGTTTGACGGGGGCCAACGAGCAGTACTTC. Protein sequence: CAISLTGANEQYF. This sequence joins TRBV10-3 and TRBJ2-7; D may correspond to TRBD1 or TRBD2 (6 bases each). The V gene lost 5 bases and the J gene lost 5 bases, with 13 bases spanning the gap. The CDR3 has 13 residues. Germline-derived CDR1 and CDR2 are ENHRY and SYGVKD.

This clonotype was seen many times. This beta chain is a stray read from a library made for alpha chains; its abundance is not meaningful. V gene TRBV12-3 or TRBV12-4 combines with J gene TRBJ2-5; possibly TRBD2 for D (7 bases). The CDR3 is made up of 15 amino acids. V shed 2 bases and J shed 4 bases, with 14 bases lying between them. The DNA for the CDR3 is TGTGCCAGCAGTTTAAGGGGGGGCCCGGGAGAGACCCAGTACTTC. Translation: CASSLRGGPGETQYF.

This clonotype was observed many times. Because this beta chain is a stray read in a library intended to capture alpha chains, its abundance should not be given much weight. J is TRBJ2-3 and V is TRBV3-1; weak D call: TRBD2 (5 bases). V was cut by 4 bases and J by 11 bases, with 22 bases left in between. The CDR3 loop spans 15 amino acids. Looked up from germline, CDR1 is LGHDT and CDR2 is YNNKEL (reference sequence). The CDR3 sequence: CASSRGISGNTGQYF. CDR3 sequence (DNA): TGTGCCAGCAGCCGTGGGATCAGCGGCAATACGGGGCAGTATTTT.

In its sample, this clonotype ranks as medium-sized (0.01 to 0.1%). Because this beta chain is a stray read in a library intended to capture alpha chains, its abundance should not be given much weight. The rearrangement uses TRBV5-1 and TRBJ2-3; D is possibly TRBD1 (6 bases). CDR3 length: 17 amino acids. Germline V gene lookup returns CDR1 SGHRS and CDR2 YFSETQ. V lost 0 bases to trimming and J lost 1 base, with 15 bases between them. CDR3 sequence (DNA): TGCGCCAGCAGCTTGGAACTACAGGGTGTTGGCACAGATACGCAGTATTTT. It is translated as CASSLELQGVGTDTQYF.